This T cell receptor beta chain was recovered during a study of shared clonotypes between healthy human individuals. CDR3 size: 13 residues. Trimming left V 4 bases short and J 2 bases short, with 10 bases between. Germline V lookup: CDR1 SGHRS, CDR2 YFSETQ. Terminally differentiated effector memory CD45RA+ cells were excluded by CCR7 positive selection of CD45RO-negative cells. This table comes from immunoSEQ multiplex PCR, and its TCRdb copy is limited to in-frame clones, with some not included. This table has hundreds of thousands of clones, 95% to 96% appearing once. The specimen sequenced was naive CD8+ T cells sorted from blood. J is TRBJ2-7 and V is TRBV5-1; a weak D match, TRBD1 (6 bases). The clonotype was recovered from a woman between 25 and 40 years old in good health. This CDR3 reads CASSKTGTYEQYF. The CDR3 DNA reads as TGCGCCAGCAGCAAAACAGGGACCTACGAGCAGTACTTC.